The table lists the clone carrying this T cell receptor beta chain with a few counts. Its specificity is unknown. Looked up from germline, CDR1 is DFQATT and CDR2 is SNEGSKA (reference sequence). Trimming took off 5 bases at V and 5 bases at J, with 18 bases between the two ends. The CDR3 consists of 14 residues. One entry per CDR3 protein, called by TCRdb with MiXCR from the reads. This sample carries 490,000 or so distinct CDR3 sequences, approximately 10% of them seen once, and the ten largest clones take 10% to 13%. The data derive from a study of T cell repertoires in cytomegalovirus infection. General observations from the study: HLA-C-restricted TCR beta clonotypes specific for CMV led the ex vivo response.

The specimen was PBMCs. The receptor's source is a human donor in good health (CMV status not recorded). Some clones in this sample may be carry-over from other donors' samples. The rearrangement links TRBV20-1 to TRBJ1-2, with D perhaps matching TRBD1 (5 bases). DNA for the CDR3: TGCAGTGCTCAAACAGGCCCTGGGGGTTATGGCTACACCTTC. This codes for CSAQTGPGGYGYTF.